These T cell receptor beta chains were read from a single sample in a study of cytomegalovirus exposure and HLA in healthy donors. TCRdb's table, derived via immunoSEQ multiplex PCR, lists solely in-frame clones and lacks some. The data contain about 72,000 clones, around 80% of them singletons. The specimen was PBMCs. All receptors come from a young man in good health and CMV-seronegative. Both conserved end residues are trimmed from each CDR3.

ASSPTSFSYEQY	TRBV18	TRBJ2-7
ASRGRDRDEAF	TRBV27	TRBJ1-1
ASSLEIGRGREKLF	TRBV4-1	TRBJ1-4
ASSVGQGLMNTEAF	TRBV9	TRBJ1-1
ASSLGVQGGDTEAF	TRBV19	TRBJ1-1
ASSRPGSSSTDTQY	TRBV7-2	TRBJ2-3
ASSAGTGGLGSYEQY	TRBV13	TRBJ2-7
ASNPTGPGYEQY	TRBV10-2	TRBJ2-7
ASSRGRRMEETQY	TRBV14	TRBJ2-5
AIGASGGVDEQF	TRBV10-3	TRBJ2-1
ASVGQPSYNEQF	TRBV7-3	TRBJ2-1
ASSSNWGEEKLF	TRBV7-9	TRBJ1-4
ASSLGQGGEKLF	TRBV6-5	TRBJ1-4
ASSSRTGQFEQY	TRBV7-2	TRBJ2-7
ASSLQGTNYGYT	TRBV11-2	TRBJ1-2
ASSSSGGRARNTIY	TRBV7-6	TRBJ1-3
ASSLYVTTQEDSNQPQH	TRBV28	TRBJ1-5
ASSPGTQFFNQPQH	TRBV5-1	TRBJ1-5
ASSGQGGGTEAF	TRBV18	TRBJ1-1
ASMWDRGSGELF	TRBV2	TRBJ2-2
ASSLVVTGSSSVGGYT	TRBV5-5	TRBJ1-2
ATSSRTGSSSGANVLT	TRBV15	TRBJ2-6
ASSYGGLGETQY	TRBV6-6	TRBJ2-5
ASSLDVSGRAYNEQF	TRBV5-1	TRBJ2-1
ASSQDLQAGASQY	TRBV4-2	TRBJ2-3
ASSLRTGGFSGANVLT	TRBV27	TRBJ2-6
ASSPSGGVSYEQY	TRBV5-1	TRBJ2-7